This T cell receptor beta chain was recorded in a study of blood T cell repertoires in COVID-19. Study context: Sites in the United States, Italy and Spain provided acute and convalescent COVID-19 samples. PBMCs, B-cell-depleted T cells, or T cells were the source of the cDNA or gDNA that made up the material.

V shed 2 bases and J 6 bases; nucleotides not matched to a gene: 9. Germline CDR1 is MNHNY and CDR2 is SVGAGI (reference sequence). The CDR3 covers 16 residues. Original processing notes: Nucleated cell counts were estimated from reference gene primer amplification. Libraries were prepared by immunoSEQ multiplex PCR; TCRdb keeps only in-frame clonotypes and omits some of them. D and trimming come from the DNA, and the V and J calls and clone size come from that table. This sample has 90,000 to 120,000 clones, with just over 85% found just once. Sequencing was done on a sample of peripheral blood. The sequence came from a human donor in a cohort sampled during active COVID-19. The chain joins TRBV6-6 to TRBJ2-7; 11 bases align to TRBD2. The CDR3 bases are TGTGCCAGCAGTTACCCGATACTAGCGGGAGAGGCCGAGCAGTACTTC. Its translation is CASSYPILAGEAEQYF.